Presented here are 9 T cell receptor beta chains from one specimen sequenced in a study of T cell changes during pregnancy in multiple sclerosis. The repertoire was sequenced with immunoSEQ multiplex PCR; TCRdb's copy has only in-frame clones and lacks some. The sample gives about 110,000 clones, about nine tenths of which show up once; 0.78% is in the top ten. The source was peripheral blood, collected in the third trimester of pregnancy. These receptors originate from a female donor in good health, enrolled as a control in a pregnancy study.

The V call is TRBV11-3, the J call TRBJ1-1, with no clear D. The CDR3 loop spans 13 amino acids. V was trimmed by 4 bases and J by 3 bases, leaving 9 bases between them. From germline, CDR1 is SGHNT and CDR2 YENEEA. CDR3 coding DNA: TGTGCCAGCAGCTGGTCGGCGGACACTGAAGCTTTCTTT. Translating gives CASSWSADTEAFF.

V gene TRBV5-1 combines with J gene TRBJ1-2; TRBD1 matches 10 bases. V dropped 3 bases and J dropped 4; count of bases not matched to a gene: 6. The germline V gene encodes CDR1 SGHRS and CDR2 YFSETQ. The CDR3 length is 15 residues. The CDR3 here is CASSSRDRGSYGYTF. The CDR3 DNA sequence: TGCGCCAGCAGCTCCCGGGACAGGGGAAGCTATGGCTACACCTTC.

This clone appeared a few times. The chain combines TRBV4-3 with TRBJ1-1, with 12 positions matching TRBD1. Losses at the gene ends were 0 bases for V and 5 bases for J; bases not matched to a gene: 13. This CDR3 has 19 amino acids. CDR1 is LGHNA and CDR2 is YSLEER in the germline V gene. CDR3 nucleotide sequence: TGCGCCAGCAGCCAAGAAGTGGGGACAGGGGGCGCAGGAGGAACTGAAGCTTTCTTT. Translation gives CASSQEVGTGGAGGTEAFF.

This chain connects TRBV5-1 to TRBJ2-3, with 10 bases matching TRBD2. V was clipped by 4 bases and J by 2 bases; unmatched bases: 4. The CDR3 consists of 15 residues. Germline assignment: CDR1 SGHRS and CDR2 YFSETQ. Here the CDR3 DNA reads TGCGCCAGCAGCCTTCTAGCGGGGGACACAGATACGCAGTATTTT. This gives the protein CASSLLAGDTDTQYF. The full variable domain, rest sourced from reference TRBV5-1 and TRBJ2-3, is KAGVTQTPRYLIKTRGQQVTLSCSPISGHRSVSWYQQTPGQGLQFLFEYFSETQRNKGNFPGRFSGRQFSNSRSEMNVSTLELGDSALYLCASSLLAGDTDTQYFGPGTRLTVL.

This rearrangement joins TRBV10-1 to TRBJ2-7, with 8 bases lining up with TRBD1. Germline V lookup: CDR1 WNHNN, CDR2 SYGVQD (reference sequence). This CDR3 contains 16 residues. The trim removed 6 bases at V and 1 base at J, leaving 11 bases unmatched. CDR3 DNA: TGCGCCAGCAGCGAGATTAGACAGGGGCAATCCTACGAGCAGTACTTC. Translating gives CASSEIRQGQSYEQYF.

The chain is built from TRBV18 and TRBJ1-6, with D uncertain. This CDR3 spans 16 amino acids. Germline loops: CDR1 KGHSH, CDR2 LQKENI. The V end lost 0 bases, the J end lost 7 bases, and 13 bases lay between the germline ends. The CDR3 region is CASSPPVGRENSPLHF. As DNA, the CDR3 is TGTGCCAGCTCACCACCCGTAGGGAGGGAAAATTCACCCCTCCACTTT. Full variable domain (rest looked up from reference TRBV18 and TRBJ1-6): NAGVMQNPRHLVRRRGQEARLRCSPMKGHSHVYWYRQLPEEGLKFMVYLQKENIIDESGMPKERFSAEFPKEGPSILRIQQVVRGDSAAYFCASSPPVGRENSPLHFGNGTRLTVT.

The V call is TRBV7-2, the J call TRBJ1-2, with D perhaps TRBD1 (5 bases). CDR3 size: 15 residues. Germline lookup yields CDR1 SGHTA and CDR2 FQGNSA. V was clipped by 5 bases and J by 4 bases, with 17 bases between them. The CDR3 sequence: CASSVTGADFYGYTF. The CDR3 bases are TGTGCCAGCAGCGTGACTGGGGCCGACTTCTATGGCTACACCTTC.

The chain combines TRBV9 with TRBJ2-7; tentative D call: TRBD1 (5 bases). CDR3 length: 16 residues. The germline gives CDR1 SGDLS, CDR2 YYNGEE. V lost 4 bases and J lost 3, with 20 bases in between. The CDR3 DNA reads TGTGCCAGCAGCCCAGATGGGGCGTGGGGAAACTACGAGCAGTACTTC. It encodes CASSPDGAWGNYEQYF. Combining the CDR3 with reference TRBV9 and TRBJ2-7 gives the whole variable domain DSGVTQTPKHLITATGQRVTLRCSPRSGDLSVYWYQQSLDQGLQFLIQYYNGEERAKGNILERFSAQQFPDLHSELNLSSLELGDSALYFCASSPDGAWGNYEQYFGPGTRLTVT.

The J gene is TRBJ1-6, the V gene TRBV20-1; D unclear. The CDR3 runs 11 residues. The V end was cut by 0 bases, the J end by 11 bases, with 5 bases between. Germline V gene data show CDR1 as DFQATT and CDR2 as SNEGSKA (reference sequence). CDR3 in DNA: TGCAGTGCTAGAGATTCAACACCCCTCCACTTT. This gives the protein CSARDSTPLHF.